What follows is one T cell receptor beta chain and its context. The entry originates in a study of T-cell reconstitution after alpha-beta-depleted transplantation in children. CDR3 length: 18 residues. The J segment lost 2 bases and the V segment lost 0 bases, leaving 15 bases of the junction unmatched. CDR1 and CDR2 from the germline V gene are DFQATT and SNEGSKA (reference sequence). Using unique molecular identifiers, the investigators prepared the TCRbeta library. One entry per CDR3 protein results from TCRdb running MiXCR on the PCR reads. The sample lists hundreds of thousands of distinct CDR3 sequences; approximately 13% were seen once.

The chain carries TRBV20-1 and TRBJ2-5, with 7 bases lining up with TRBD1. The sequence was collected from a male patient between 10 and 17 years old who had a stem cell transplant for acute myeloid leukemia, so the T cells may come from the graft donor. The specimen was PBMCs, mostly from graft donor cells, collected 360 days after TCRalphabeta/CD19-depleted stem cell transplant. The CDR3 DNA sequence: TGCAGTGCTAGAGATTGGGGGTCCCGGGACAGCTTTCAAGAGACCCAGTACTTC. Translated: CSARDWGSRDSFQETQYF.